One and the same sample provided the 31 T cell receptor beta chains below, sequenced in a study of T cell changes during pregnancy in multiple sclerosis. Clones were read by immunoSEQ multiplex PCR, and TCRdb kept only the in-frame ones, dropping some. The table includes some 67,000 clones, about 90% detected once. Specimen: peripheral blood, collected after pregnancy. All receptors come from a female donor with multiple sclerosis, enrolled in a pregnancy study.

This chain joins TRBV5-4 and TRBJ2-4; TRBD1 might be the D (6 bases). The CDR3 extends over 16 amino acids. The V gene's germline CDR1 is SGHNT and CDR2 YYREEE (reference sequence). V was shortened by 0 bases and J by 0 bases, with 10 bases between the two germline ends. The CDR3 nucleotides are TGTGCCAGCAGCTTGGCAGGACAGCTAGCCAAAAACATTCAGTACTTC. The encoded protein is CASSLAGQLAKNIQYF. Together with reference TRBV5-4 and TRBJ2-4, the CDR3 gives the full variable domain: ETGVTQSPTHLIKTRGQQVTLRCSSQSGHNTVSWYQQALGQGPQFIFQYYREEENGRGNFPPRFSGLQFPNYSSELNVNALELDDSALYLCASSLAGQLAKNIQYFGAGTRLSVL.

V and J are TRBV5-4 and TRBJ2-1, with 10 bases identical to TRBD2. Trimming took 0 bases from V and 1 from J; bases not matched to a gene: 1. Germline lookup yields CDR1 SGHNT and CDR2 YYREEE (reference sequence). This CDR3 is built from 16 residues. CDR3 nucleotides: TGTGCCAGCAGCTTGGCTAGCGGGGGTTCCTACAATGAGCAGTTCTTC. It is translated as CASSLASGGSYNEQFF.

The count of this clone is one. This chain connects TRBV5-1 to TRBJ1-2; 8 bases are shared with TRBD1. Germline trimming cut 4 bases from V and 3 bases from J; bases unmatched to any gene: 8. CDR3 length equals 15 residues. CDR1 and CDR2 from the germline V gene are SGHRS and YFSETQ. The CDR3 sequence: CASSGQGGLYYGYTF. The CDR3 nucleotides read TGCGCCAGCAGCGGACAGGGTGGGTTATACTATGGCTACACCTTC.

The chain is built from TRBV5-4 and TRBJ1-2; D is unresolved. V was pared by 0 bases and J by 5 bases, with 8 bases between. The germline V gene has CDR1 SGHNT and CDR2 YYREEE (reference sequence). This CDR3 region has 13 residues. Here the CDR3 reads CASSLDRNYGYTF. The CDR3 DNA follows: TGTGCCAGCAGCTTGGACAGAAATTATGGCTACACCTTC.

Here the CDR3 reads CASSLVRGTGVETQYF. CDR3 nucleotides: TGTGCCAGCAGCTTAGTCAGAGGGACAGGGGTAGAGACCCAGTACTTC. The chain uses TRBV5-6 and TRBJ2-5, with 10 bases fitting TRBD1. The CDR3 runs to 16 residues. Germline trimming cut 2 bases from V and 4 bases from J; bases unmatched to any gene: 8. In germline, CDR1 is SGHDT, CDR2 YYEEEE. Full variable domain (outside the CDR3, taken from reference TRBV5-6 and TRBJ2-5): DAGVTQSPTHLIKTRGQQVTLRCSPKSGHDTVSWYQQALGQGPQFIFQYYEEEERQRGNFPDRFSGHQFPNYSSELNVNALLLGDSALYLCASSLVRGTGVETQYFGPGTRLLVL.

This chain joins TRBV11-3 and TRBJ2-3; D uncertain. This CDR3 spans 17 amino acids. The V and J ends lost 5 bases and 0 bases respectively, with 18 bases between them. Germline loops: CDR1 SGHNT, CDR2 YENEEA. In nucleotides, the CDR3 is TGTGCCAGCAGCACCGGCGCGACTGCTCCTAGCACAGATACGCAGTATTTT. It specifies CASSTGATAPSTDTQYF.

The V gene is TRBV6-5, the J gene TRBJ2-4; D might be TRBD2 (6 bases). Trimming shortened V by 4 bases and J by 8 bases, and 18 bases separated the two germline ends. This CDR3 region has 15 residues. Germline CDR1 reads MNHEY; CDR2 reads SVGAGI. This CDR3 is CASSSSRDSMYIQYF. The CDR3 DNA sequence: TGTGCCAGCAGTTCGTCGCGGGACTCCATGTACATTCAGTACTTC.

The genes are TRBV5-6 and TRBJ2-5; D might be TRBD1 (5 bases). Germline V gene lookup returns CDR1 SGHDT and CDR2 YYEEEE. The length of the CDR3 is 14 residues. V was clipped by 5 bases and J by 3 bases, with 14 bases between them. CDR3 bases: TGTGCCAGCAGGAGCCAGGGCCCCAAAGAGACCCAGTACTTC. Translating it yields CASRSQGPKETQYF.

J is TRBJ2-4 and V is TRBV5-1, with 8 bases matching TRBD1. V lost 0 bases and J lost 6; bases outside the gene matches: 2. The CDR3 consists of 14 residues. From germline, CDR1 is SGHRS and CDR2 YFSETQ. CDR3 in DNA: TGCGCCAGCAGCTTGGAGCAGGGGGCAAACATTCAGTACTTC. This sequence encodes CASSLEQGANIQYF.

The chain employs TRBV7-9 and TRBJ2-3; D might be TRBD2 (5 bases). The V gene lost 4 bases and the J gene lost 2 bases, with 13 bases spanning the gap. The CDR3 has 15 amino acids. Germline loops: CDR1 SEHNR, CDR2 FQNEAQ (reference sequence). CDR3 loop: CASSSSQRNTDTQYF. In DNA, the CDR3 is TGTGCCAGCAGCTCCTCGCAGCGGAACACAGATACGCAGTATTTT.

V and J are TRBV28 and TRBJ2-1; 7 bases agree with TRBD2. The CDR3 is 16 amino acids. Germline values: CDR1 MDHEN, CDR2 SYDVKM. The trim removed 6 bases at V and 7 bases at J, leaving 15 bases unmatched. The CDR3 reads CASRPWGGRAENEQFF. In nucleotides, the CDR3 is TGTGCCAGCAGACCCTGGGGGGGGAGGGCGGAGAATGAGCAGTTCTTC.

V usage is TRBV29-1 and J usage is TRBJ1-3; no firm D call. V lost 7 bases, J lost 2 bases, and 15 bases lay in between. The CDR3 is 14 residues long. CDR1 and CDR2 (germline): SQVTM, ANQGSEA. The CDR3 sequence: CSANGVLAGNTIYF. The CDR3 DNA reads TGCAGCGCGAACGGGGTCTTAGCTGGAAACACCATATATTTT.

This clone was counted once. The rearrangement joins TRBV2 to TRBJ2-3, with TRBD1 matching 12 bases. This CDR3 has 15 amino acids. Germline trimming cut 10 bases from V and 4 bases from J; bases unmatched to any gene: 9. Germline V CDR1 and CDR2: SNHLY, FYNNEI. The CDR3 reads CATRDRGPPADTQYF. CDR3 coding DNA: TGTGCCACGCGGGACAGGGGGCCCCCTGCAGATACGCAGTATTTT.

This sequence joins TRBV4-1 and TRBJ2-3, with TRBD2 matching 10 bases. CDR3 length: 14 residues. Germline CDR1 reads MGHRA; CDR2 reads YSYEKL. V lost 3 bases and J lost 3; bases outside the gene matches: 0. The CDR3 reads CASSHSGGTDTQYF. In nucleotides, the CDR3 is TGCGCCAGCAGCCATAGCGGGGGGACAGATACGCAGTATTTT.

V is TRBV7-9 and J is TRBJ1-5; 10 nucleotides align to TRBD1. CDR1 and CDR2 from the germline V gene are SEHNR and FQNEAQ (reference sequence). V dropped 1 base and J dropped 4; count of bases not matched to a gene: 7. This CDR3 region has 17 residues. The CDR3 region is CASSLEAGTGANQPQHF. The DNA of the CDR3 is TGTGCCAGCAGCTTAGAGGCCGGGACAGGGGCAAATCAGCCCCAGCATTTT.

The chain couples TRBV30 to TRBJ2-3; tentative D call: TRBD2 (5 bases). V was cut by 5 bases and J by 4 bases, with 7 bases left in between. CDR1 and CDR2 from the germline V gene are GTSNPN and SVGIG (reference sequence). CDR3 size: 11 residues. CDR3 sequence (DNA): TGTGCCTGGGAGGAGGCAGATACGCAGTATTTT. Its protein is CAWEEADTQYF. The variable domain in full, completed from reference TRBV30 and TRBJ2-3, reads SQTIHQWPATLVQPVGSPLSLECTVEGTSNPNLYWYRQAAGRGLQLLFYSVGIGQISSEVPQNLSASRPQDRQFILSSKKLLLSDSGFYLCAWEEADTQYFGPGTRLTVL.

The rearrangement joins TRBV28 to TRBJ2-7; D possibly corresponds to TRBD2 (5 bases). With 3 bases removed from V and 3 bases from J, the gap between germline ends came to 12 bases. The CDR3 runs 14 residues. The germline CDR1 and CDR2 sequences are MDHEN and SYDVKM. CDR3 coding DNA: TGTGCCAGCAGTTTGGGTCGGGAATACTACGAGCAGTACTTC. Residues: CASSLGREYYEQYF.

This chain uses TRBV30 with TRBJ1-3; no reliable D call. The germline V and J ends were trimmed by 6 bases and 0 bases, with 12 bases remaining between them. Germline CDR1 GTSNPN, CDR2 SVGIG (reference sequence). This CDR3 spans 14 amino acids. CDR3: CACPMAVSGNTIYF. The DNA of the CDR3 is TGTGCCTGTCCCATGGCTGTCTCTGGAAACACCATATATTTT.

The chain recombines TRBV10-1 with TRBJ2-3, with D perhaps TRBD2 (5 bases). Germline loops: CDR1 WNHNN, CDR2 SYGVQD (reference sequence). The germline V and J ends were trimmed by 3 bases and 3 bases, with 13 bases remaining between them. The CDR3 runs to 15 residues. CDR3 sequence (DNA): TGCGCCAGCAGTGAAGGACTCGGCCTTACAGATACGCAGTATTTT. This encodes CASSEGLGLTDTQYF.

The chain carries TRBV5-1 and TRBJ1-2, with 7 bases aligning to TRBD1. Germline V gene lookup returns CDR1 SGHRS and CDR2 YFSETQ. The CDR3 is 14 residues long. The J segment lost 0 bases and the V segment lost 3 bases, leaving 2 bases of the junction unmatched. DNA for the CDR3: TGCGCCAGCAGCTCAGGGGGTACTAACTATGGCTACACCTTC. Amino acid sequence: CASSSGGTNYGYTF.

The chain couples TRBV18 to TRBJ1-4; 10 positions agree with TRBD1. Germline V gene lookup returns CDR1 KGHSH and CDR2 LQKENI. This CDR3 spans 14 amino acids. V was clipped by 2 bases and J by 7 bases; unmatched bases: 1. The CDR3 DNA follows: TGTGCCAGCTCACCAGGGACAGGGGTTGAAAAACTGTTTTTT. Its translation: CASSPGTGVEKLFF.

This clone came up a few times. The genes are TRBV7-9 and TRBJ1-2; D remains ambiguous. Trimming took 2 bases from V and 4 from J, leaving 11 bases between them. CDR1 SEHNR and CDR2 FQNEAQ come from the germline V gene (reference sequence). The CDR3 spans 14 residues. The CDR3 protein is CASSLLTGSYGYTF. CDR3 nucleotide sequence: TGTGCCAGCAGCTTATTAACCGGGAGCTATGGCTACACCTTC. Filled out from reference TRBV7-9 and TRBJ1-2, the complete variable domain reads DTGVSQNPRHKITKRGQNVTFRCDPISEHNRLYWYRQTLGQGPEFLTYFQNEAQLEKSRLLSDRFSAERPKGSFSTLEIQRTEQGDSAMYLCASSLLTGSYGYTFGSGTRLTVV.

V usage is TRBV7-6 and J usage is TRBJ2-1; 10 bases map to TRBD2. CDR1 and CDR2 from the germline V gene are SGHVS and FNYEAQ. J gave up 4 bases and V 2 bases, and 2 bases lay outside the gene matches. This CDR3 region has 15 residues. The CDR3 loop reads CASSLSSGSYNEQFF. In DNA, the CDR3 is TGTGCCAGCAGCTTATCTAGCGGGAGTTACAATGAGCAGTTCTTC.

The table lists this clone with a count of one. This chain uses TRBV25-1 with TRBJ2-1; 8 positions agree with TRBD2. The V gene end was trimmed by 8 bases and the J gene end by 3 bases; junction bases not matched to a gene: 3. This CDR3 contains 13 residues. Germline V lookup: CDR1 MGHDK, CDR2 SYGVNS. CDR3 sequence: CASWREDYNEQFF. The CDR3 DNA follows: TGTGCCAGCTGGCGGGAGGACTACAATGAGCAGTTCTTC.

This clone occurred once. This chain connects TRBV11-1 to TRBJ1-1, with 10 bases that match TRBD1. This CDR3 has 15 residues. Germline CDR1 SGHAT, CDR2 FQDESV (reference sequence). V lost 1 base, J lost 4 bases, and 3 bases stayed unmatched. DNA for the CDR3: TGTGCCAGCAGCTTAGGACGGACAGGGGGCACTGAAGCTTTCTTT. Translation: CASSLGRTGGTEAFF.

The rearrangement uses TRBV30 and TRBJ1-5; a weak D match, TRBD1 (5 bases). The length of the CDR3 is 13 residues. The V end was cut by 8 bases, the J end by 4 bases, with 15 bases between. Germline values: CDR1 GTSNPN, CDR2 SVGIG (reference sequence). The chain's CDR3 is CALGQGGNQPQHF. The DNA for the CDR3 is TGTGCCCTGGGCCAGGGCGGAAATCAGCCCCAGCATTTT.

The chain joins TRBV30 to TRBJ1-1; TRBD1 is a possible D gene (6 bases). The CDR3 length is 15 residues. Germline CDR1 GTSNPN, CDR2 SVGIG (reference sequence). Trimming cost V 1 base and J 1 base, with 13 bases left between them. The CDR3 loop is CAWSAMGTPNTEAFF. The CDR3 nucleotides read TGTGCCTGGAGTGCAATGGGGACACCGAACACTGAAGCTTTCTTT.

This chain links TRBV30 with TRBJ2-7; TRBD1 agrees at 7 bases. There are 13 residues in the CDR3. Germline trimming cut 1 base from V and 6 bases from J; bases unmatched to any gene: 6. Germline-derived CDR1 and CDR2 are GTSNPN and SVGIG (reference sequence). Here the CDR3 reads CAWSGQGRGEQYF. As DNA, the CDR3 is TGTGCCTGGAGTGGACAGGGAAGGGGCGAGCAGTACTTC. Variable domain in full (rest from reference TRBV30 and TRBJ2-7): SQTIHQWPATLVQPVGSPLSLECTVEGTSNPNLYWYRQAAGRGLQLLFYSVGIGQISSEVPQNLSASRPQDRQFILSSKKLLLSDSGFYLCAWSGQGRGEQYFGPGTRLTVT.

The chain joins TRBV6-1 to TRBJ2-3; TRBD2 matches at 7 bases. The CDR3 has 13 amino acids. V lost 6 bases, J lost 5 bases, and 5 bases stayed unmatched. CDR1 and CDR2 (germline): MNHNS, SASEGT. Written as DNA, the CDR3 is TGTGCCAGCAGGGGAACGGGGGGAGATACGCAGTATTTT. Its protein product is CASRGTGGDTQYF.

V and J are TRBV12-5 and TRBJ1-2; unclear D gene. Per germline, CDR1 LGHNT and CDR2 FRNRAP. This CDR3 spans 13 amino acids. V was trimmed by 5 bases and J by 4 bases, leaving 11 bases between them. The CDR3 sequence: CASGKDGLYGYTF. CDR3 bases: TGTGCTAGTGGTAAGGACGGACTCTATGGCTACACCTTC.

The CDR3 DNA follows: TGTGCCTGGATCCTCCGGGACAGGCCGCATTCGGAGCAGTACTTC. Translated: CAWILRDRPHSEQYF. The genes are TRBV30 and TRBJ2-7, with 8 bases identical to TRBD1. J gave up 7 bases and V 4 bases, and 15 bases lay outside the gene matches. The germline V gene encodes CDR1 GTSNPN and CDR2 SVGIG (reference sequence). This CDR3 region has 15 residues.